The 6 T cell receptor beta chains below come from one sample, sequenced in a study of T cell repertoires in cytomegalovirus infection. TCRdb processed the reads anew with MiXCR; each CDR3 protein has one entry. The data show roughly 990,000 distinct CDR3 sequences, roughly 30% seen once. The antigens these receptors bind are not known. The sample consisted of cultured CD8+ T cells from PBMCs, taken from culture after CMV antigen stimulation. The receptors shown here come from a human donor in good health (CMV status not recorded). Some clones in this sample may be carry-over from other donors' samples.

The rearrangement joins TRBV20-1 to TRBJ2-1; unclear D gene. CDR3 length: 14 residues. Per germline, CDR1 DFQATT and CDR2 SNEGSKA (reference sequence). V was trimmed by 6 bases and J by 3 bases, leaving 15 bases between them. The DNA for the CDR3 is TGCAGTGCAACAACAGTGTTCCACTACAATGAGCAGTTCTTC. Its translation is CSATTVFHYNEQFF.

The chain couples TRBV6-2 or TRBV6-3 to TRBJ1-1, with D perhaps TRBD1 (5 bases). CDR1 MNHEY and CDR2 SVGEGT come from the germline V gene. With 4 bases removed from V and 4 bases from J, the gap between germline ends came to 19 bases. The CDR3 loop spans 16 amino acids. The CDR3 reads CASSLIFEGLSTEAFF. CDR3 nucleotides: TGTGCCAGCAGTTTAATCTTCGAGGGGTTGAGCACTGAAGCTTTCTTT.

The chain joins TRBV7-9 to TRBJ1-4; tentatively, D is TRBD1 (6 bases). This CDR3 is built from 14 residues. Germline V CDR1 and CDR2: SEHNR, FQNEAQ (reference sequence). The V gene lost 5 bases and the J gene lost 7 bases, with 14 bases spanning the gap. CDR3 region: CASSPTGTPEKLFF. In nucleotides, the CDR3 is TGTGCCAGCAGCCCAACCGGGACACCTGAAAAACTGTTTTTT.

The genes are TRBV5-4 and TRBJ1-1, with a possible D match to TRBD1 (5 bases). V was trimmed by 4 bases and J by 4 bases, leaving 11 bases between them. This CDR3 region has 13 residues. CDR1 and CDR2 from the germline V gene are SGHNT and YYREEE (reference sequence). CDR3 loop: CASSGGAFTEAFF. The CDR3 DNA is TGTGCCAGCAGCGGGGGAGCGTTCACTGAAGCTTTCTTT.

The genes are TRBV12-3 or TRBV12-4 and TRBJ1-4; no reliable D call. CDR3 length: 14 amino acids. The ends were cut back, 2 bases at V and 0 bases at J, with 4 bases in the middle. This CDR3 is CASSLHPTNEKLFF. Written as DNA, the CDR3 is TGTGCCAGCAGTTTACACCCAACTAATGAAAAACTGTTTTTT.

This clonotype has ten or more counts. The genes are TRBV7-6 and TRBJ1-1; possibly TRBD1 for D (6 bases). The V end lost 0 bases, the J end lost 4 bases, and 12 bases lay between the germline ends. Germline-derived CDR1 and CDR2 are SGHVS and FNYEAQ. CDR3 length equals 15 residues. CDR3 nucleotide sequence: TGTGCCAGCAGCTTAGCCGGGGGGCCAGGCACTGAAGCTTTCTTT. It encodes CASSLAGGPGTEAFF.